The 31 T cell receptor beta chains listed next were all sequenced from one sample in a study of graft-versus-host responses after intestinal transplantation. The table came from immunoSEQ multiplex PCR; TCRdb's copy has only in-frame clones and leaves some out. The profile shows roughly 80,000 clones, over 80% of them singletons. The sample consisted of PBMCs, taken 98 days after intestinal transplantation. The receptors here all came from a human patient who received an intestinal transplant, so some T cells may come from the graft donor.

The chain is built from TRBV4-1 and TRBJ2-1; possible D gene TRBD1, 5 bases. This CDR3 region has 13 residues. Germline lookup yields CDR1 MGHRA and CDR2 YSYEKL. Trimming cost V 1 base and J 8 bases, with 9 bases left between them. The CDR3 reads CASSQVQGYEQFF. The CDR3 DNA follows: TGCGCCAGCAGCCAAGTTCAGGGCTATGAGCAGTTCTTC.

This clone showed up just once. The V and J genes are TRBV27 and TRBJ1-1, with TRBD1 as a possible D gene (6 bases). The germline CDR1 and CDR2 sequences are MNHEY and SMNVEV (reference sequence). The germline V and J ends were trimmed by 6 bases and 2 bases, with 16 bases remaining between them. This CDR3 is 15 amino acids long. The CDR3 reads CASRAPRRGNTEAFF. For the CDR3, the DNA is TGTGCCAGCAGGGCGCCGCGCAGGGGCAACACTGAAGCTTTCTTT.

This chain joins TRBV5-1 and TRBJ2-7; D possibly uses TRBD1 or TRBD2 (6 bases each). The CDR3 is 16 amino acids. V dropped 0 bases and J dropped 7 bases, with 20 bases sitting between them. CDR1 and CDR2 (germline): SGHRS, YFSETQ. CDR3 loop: CASSLVAEVGGGEQYF. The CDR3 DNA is TGCGCCAGCAGCTTGGTAGCGGAGGTGGGGGGCGGTGAGCAGTACTTC. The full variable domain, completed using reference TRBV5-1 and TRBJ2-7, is KAGVTQTPRYLIKTRGQQVTLSCSPISGHRSVSWYQQTPGQGLQFLFEYFSETQRNKGNFPGRFSGRQFSNSRSEMNVSTLELGDSALYLCASSLVAEVGGGEQYFGPGTRLTVT.

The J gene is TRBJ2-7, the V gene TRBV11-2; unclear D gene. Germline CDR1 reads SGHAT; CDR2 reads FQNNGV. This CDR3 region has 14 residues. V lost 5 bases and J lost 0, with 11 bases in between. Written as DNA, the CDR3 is TGTGCCAGCAGCCCCGGGTCTGGCTCCTACGAGCAGTACTTC. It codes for CASSPGSGSYEQYF.

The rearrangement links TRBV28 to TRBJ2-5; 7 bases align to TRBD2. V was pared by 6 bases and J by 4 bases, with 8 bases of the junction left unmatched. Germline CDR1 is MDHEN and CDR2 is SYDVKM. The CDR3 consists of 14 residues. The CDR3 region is CASSLPGGPETQYF. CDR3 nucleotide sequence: TGTGCCAGCAGCTTACCGGGAGGACCAGAGACCCAGTACTTC.

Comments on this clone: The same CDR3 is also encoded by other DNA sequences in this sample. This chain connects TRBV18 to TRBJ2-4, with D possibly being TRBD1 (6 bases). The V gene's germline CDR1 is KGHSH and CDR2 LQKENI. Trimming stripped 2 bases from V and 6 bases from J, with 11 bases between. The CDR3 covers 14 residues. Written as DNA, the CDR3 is TGTGCCAGCTCACCAGCAGGGGTGGGAAACATTCAGTACTTC. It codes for CASSPAGVGNIQYF.

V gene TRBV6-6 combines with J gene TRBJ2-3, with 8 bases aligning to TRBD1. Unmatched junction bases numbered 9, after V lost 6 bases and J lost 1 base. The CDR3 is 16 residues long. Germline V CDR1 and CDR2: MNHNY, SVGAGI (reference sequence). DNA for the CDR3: TGTGCCAGCAGCAAAAGACAGGGGCGAGGCACAGATACGCAGTATTTT. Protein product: CASSKRQGRGTDTQYF.

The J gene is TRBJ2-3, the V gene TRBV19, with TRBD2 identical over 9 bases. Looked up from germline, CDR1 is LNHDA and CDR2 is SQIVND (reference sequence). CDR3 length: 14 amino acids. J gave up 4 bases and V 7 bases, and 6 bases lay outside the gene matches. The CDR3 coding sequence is TGTGCCAGTACTTTGGGACTAGCCGCAGATACGCAGTATTTT. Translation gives CASTLGLAADTQYF.

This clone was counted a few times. CDR3 nucleotides: TGCGCCAGCAGCCACTCTAGGACTTTTGGAAACACCATATATTTT. Its protein product is CASSHSRTFGNTIYF. The rearrangement links TRBV4-1 to TRBJ1-3, with unresolved D. V was shortened by 3 bases and J by 3 bases, with 12 bases between the two germline ends. Germline CDR1 is MGHRA and CDR2 is YSYEKL. This CDR3 comprises 15 residues.

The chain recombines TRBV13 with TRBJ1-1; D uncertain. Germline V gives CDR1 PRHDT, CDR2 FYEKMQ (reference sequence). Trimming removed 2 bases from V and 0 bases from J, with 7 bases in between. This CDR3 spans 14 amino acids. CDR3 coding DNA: TGTGCCAGCAGCTTATACATCATGAACACTGAAGCTTTCTTT. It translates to CASSLYIMNTEAFF.

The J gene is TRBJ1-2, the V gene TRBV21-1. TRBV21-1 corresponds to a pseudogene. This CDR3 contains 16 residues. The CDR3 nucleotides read TGTGCCAGCAGCAAAGTCCGAGCAACCTCCCTCTATGGCTACACCTTC. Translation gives CASSKVRATSLYGYTF.

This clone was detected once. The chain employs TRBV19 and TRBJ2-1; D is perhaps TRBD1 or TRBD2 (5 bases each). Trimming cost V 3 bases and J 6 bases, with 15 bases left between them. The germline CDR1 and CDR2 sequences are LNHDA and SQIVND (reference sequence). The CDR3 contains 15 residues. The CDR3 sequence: CASSMNRDQPNEQFF. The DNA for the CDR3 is TGTGCCAGTAGTATGAACCGGGACCAACCCAATGAGCAGTTCTTC.

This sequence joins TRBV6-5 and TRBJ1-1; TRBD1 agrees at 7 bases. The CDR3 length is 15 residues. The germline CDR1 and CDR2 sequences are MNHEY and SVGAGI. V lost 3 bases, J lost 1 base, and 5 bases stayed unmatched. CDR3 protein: CASSYRDSPNTEAFF. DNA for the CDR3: TGTGCCAGCAGTTATAGGGACAGCCCGAACACTGAAGCTTTCTTT.

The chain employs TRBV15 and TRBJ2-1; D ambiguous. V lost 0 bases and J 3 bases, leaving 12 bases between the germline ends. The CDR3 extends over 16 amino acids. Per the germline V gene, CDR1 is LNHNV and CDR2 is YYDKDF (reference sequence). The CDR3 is CATSRDGNKGYNEQFF. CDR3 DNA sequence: TGTGCCACCAGCAGAGATGGTAATAAGGGCTACAATGAGCAGTTCTTC.

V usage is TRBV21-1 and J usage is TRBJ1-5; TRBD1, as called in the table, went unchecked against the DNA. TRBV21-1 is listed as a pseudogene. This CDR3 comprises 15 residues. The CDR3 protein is CASSRQGRGAQPQHF. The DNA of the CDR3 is TGTGCCAGCAGCAGACAGGGACGTGGGGCCCAGCCCCAGCATTTT.

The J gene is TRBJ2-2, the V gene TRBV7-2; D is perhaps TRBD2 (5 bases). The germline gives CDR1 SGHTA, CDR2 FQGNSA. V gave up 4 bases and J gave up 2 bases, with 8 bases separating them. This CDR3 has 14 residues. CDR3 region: CASSSGINTGELFF. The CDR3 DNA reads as TGTGCCAGCAGCTCCGGGATCAACACCGGGGAGCTGTTTTTT.

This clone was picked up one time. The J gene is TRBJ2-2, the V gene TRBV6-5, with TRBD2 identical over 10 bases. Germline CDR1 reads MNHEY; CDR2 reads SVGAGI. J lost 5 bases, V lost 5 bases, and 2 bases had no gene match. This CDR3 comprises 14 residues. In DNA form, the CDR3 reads TGTGCCAGCAGTACACTAGCGGGAACCGGGGAGCTGTTTTTT. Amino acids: CASSTLAGTGELFF.

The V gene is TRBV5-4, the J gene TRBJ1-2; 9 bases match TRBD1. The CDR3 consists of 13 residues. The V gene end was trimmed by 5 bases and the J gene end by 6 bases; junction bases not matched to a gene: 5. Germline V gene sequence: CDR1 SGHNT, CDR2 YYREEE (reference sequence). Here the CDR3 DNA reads TGTGCCAGCAGTTGGACAGGGGACGATGGCTACACCTTC. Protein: CASSWTGDDGYTF.

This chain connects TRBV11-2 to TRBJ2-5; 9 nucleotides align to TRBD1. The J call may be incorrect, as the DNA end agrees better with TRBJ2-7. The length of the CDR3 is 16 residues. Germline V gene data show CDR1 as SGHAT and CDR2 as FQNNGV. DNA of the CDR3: TGTGCCAGCAGCGAAAACAGGGGGCTGGAAGACTACGAGCAGTACTTC. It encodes CASSENRGLEDYEQYF.

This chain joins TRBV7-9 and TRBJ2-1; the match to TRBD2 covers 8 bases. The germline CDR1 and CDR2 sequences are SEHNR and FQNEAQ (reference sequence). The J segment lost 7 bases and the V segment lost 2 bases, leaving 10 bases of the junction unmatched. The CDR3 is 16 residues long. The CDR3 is CASSLFAGLDLNEQFF. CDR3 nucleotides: TGTGCCAGCAGCTTATTCGCGGGACTAGATTTAAATGAGCAGTTCTTC.

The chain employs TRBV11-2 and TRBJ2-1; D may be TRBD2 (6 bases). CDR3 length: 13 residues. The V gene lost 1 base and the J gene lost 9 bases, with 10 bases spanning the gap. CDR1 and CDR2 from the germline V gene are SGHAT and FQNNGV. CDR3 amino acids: CASSLGGSGEQFF. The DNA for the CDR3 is TGTGCCAGCAGCTTAGGGGGTAGCGGTGAGCAGTTCTTC.

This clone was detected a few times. CDR3 sequence reads: CASSPAVYGNTIYF. DNA of the CDR3: TGCGCCAGCAGCCCCGCCGTATATGGAAACACCATATATTTT. V and J are TRBV5-1 and TRBJ1-3; D is uncertain. CDR3 length: 14 residues. V was trimmed by 4 bases and J by 3 bases, leaving 11 bases between them. Per the germline V gene, CDR1 is SGHRS and CDR2 is YFSETQ.

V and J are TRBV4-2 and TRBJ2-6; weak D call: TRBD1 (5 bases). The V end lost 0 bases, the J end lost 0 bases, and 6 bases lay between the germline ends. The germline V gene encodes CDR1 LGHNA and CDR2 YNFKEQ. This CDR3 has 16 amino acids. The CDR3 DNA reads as TGTGCCAGCAGCCAAGATCAGGGCTCTGGGGCCAACGTCCTGACTTTC. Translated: CASSQDQGSGANVLTF.

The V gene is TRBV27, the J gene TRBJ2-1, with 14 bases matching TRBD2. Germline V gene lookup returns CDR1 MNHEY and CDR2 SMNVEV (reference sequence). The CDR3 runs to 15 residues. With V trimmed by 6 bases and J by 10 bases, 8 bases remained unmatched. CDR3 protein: CASRTGLAGGKEQFF. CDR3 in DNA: TGTGCCAGCAGAACCGGACTAGCGGGAGGAAAGGAGCAGTTCTTC.

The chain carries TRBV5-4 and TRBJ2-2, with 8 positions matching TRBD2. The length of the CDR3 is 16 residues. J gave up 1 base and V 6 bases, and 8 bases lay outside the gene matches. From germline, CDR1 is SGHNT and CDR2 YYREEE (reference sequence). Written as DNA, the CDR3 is TGTGCCAGCAACCTCGGGACTAGTCAGAACACCGGGGAGCTGTTTTTT. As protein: CASNLGTSQNTGELFF. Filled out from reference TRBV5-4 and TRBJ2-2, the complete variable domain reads ETGVTQSPTHLIKTRGQQVTLRCSSQSGHNTVSWYQQALGQGPQFIFQYYREEENGRGNFPPRFSGLQFPNYSSELNVNALELDDSALYLCASNLGTSQNTGELFFGEGSRLTVL.

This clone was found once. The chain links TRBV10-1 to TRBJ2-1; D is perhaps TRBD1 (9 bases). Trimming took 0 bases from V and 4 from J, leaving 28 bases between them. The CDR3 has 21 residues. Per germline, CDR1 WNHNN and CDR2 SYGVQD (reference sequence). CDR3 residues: CASSESPGQGSSGVPYNEQFF. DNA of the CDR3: TGCGCCAGCAGTGAGTCTCCCGGACAGGGGAGTAGCGGGGTGCCTTACAATGAGCAGTTCTTC.

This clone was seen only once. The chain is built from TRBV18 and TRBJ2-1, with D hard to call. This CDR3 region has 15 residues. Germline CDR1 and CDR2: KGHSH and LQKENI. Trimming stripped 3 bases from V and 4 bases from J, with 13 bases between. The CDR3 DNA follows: TGTGCCAGCTCACCCGATGGTCCTCTTTACAATGAGCAGTTCTTC. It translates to CASSPDGPLYNEQFF.

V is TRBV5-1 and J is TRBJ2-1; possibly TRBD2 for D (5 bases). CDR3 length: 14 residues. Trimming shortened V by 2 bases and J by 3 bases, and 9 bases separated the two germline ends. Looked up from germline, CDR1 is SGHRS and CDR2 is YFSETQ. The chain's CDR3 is CASSLLGGYNEQFF. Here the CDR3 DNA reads TGCGCCAGCAGCTTACTAGGAGGCTACAATGAGCAGTTCTTC.

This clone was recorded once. This CDR3 is CASSLVGEKLFF. CDR3 nucleotide sequence: TGCGCCAGCAGCTTGGTTGGTGAAAAACTGTTTTTT. The chain recombines TRBV5-1 with TRBJ1-4; no clear D gene. CDR3 length: 12 amino acids. The V gene's germline CDR1 is SGHRS and CDR2 YFSETQ. V lost 0 bases, J lost 7 bases, and 4 bases lay in between.

The CDR3 spells CAISGPSGGNNNEQFF. CDR3 sequence (DNA): TGTGCCATCAGTGGGCCTAGCGGGGGGAACAACAATGAGCAGTTCTTC. The genes are TRBV10-3 and TRBJ2-1; 11 bases align to TRBD2. The CDR3 consists of 16 residues. After removal of 4 bases from V and 5 bases from J, the junction contained 7 bases not matched to a gene. Germline V gene data show CDR1 as ENHRY and CDR2 as SYGVKD.

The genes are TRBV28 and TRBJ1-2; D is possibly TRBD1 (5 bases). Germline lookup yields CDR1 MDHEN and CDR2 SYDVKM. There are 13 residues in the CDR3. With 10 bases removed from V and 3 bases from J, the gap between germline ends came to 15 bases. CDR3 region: CATTLWGYYGYTF. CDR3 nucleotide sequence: TGTGCCACCACCTTATGGGGGTACTATGGCTACACCTTC.